The 27 T cell receptor beta chains reported below all come from one sample, sequenced in a study of blood T cell repertoires in COVID-19. Sequencing was performed with immunoSEQ multiplex PCR; in TCRdb, only in-frame clones are kept and a portion is missing. Of 150,000 to 200,000 clones in the sample, roughly nine tenths were seen once. Specimen: peripheral blood. The source is a man in his 70s with active or convalescent COVID-19.

The V call is TRBV5-1, the J call TRBJ1-3; no definite D call. The CDR3 sequence is 14 residues long. Germline V gene sequence: CDR1 SGHRS, CDR2 YFSETQ. V lost 0 bases to trimming and J lost 0 bases, with 4 bases between them. Here the CDR3 DNA reads TGCGCCAGCAGCTTGGACAGCTCTGGAAACACCATATATTTT. Its protein is CASSLDSSGNTIYF.

The chain joins TRBV5-1 to TRBJ2-2; 9 positions match TRBD1. Germline V gene sequence: CDR1 SGHRS, CDR2 YFSETQ. The CDR3 length is 18 residues. V lost 2 bases and J lost 2; bases outside the gene matches: 10. The CDR3 loop reads CASSFLPLTGGNTGELFF. Written as DNA, the CDR3 is TGCGCCAGCAGCTTCTTACCCTTGACAGGGGGTAACACCGGGGAGCTGTTTTTT.

The rearrangement links TRBV11-2 to TRBJ1-1; TRBD1 matches 8 bases. The germline gives CDR1 SGHAT, CDR2 FQNNGV. The CDR3 loop spans 16 amino acids. The junction had 9 bases not matched to a gene; V was cut back by 6 bases and J by 0 bases. The CDR3 loop is CASRDGTGKMNTEAFF. For the CDR3, the DNA is TGTGCCAGCAGGGATGGGACAGGCAAAATGAACACTGAAGCTTTCTTT.

The rearrangement uses TRBV6-6 and TRBJ2-1; 12 nucleotides line up with TRBD2. Germline loops: CDR1 MNHNY, CDR2 SVGAGI (reference sequence). The CDR3 length is 15 residues. V lost 5 bases to trimming and J lost 6 bases; unmatched junction nucleotides: 5. CDR3 sequence: CASSGSSGRVNEQFF. DNA for the CDR3: TGTGCCAGCAGTGGTTCTAGCGGGAGGGTCAATGAGCAGTTCTTC.

V and J are TRBV19 and TRBJ2-1; 9 bases are shared with TRBD1. V lost 4 bases and J lost 7; bases outside the gene matches: 8. The V gene's germline CDR1 is LNHDA and CDR2 SQIVND (reference sequence). The CDR3 has 15 amino acids. This chain's CDR3 is CASSSGTGYQNEQFF. The DNA for the CDR3 is TGTGCCAGTAGTAGTGGGACAGGGTATCAAAATGAGCAGTTCTTC. Using reference TRBV19 and TRBJ2-1 for the parts outside the CDR3, the full variable domain is DGGITQSPKYLFRKEGQNVTLSCEQNLNHDAMYWYRQDPGQGLRLIYYSQIVNDFQKGDIAEGYSVSREKKESFPLTVTSAQKNPTAFYLCASSSGTGYQNEQFFGPGTRLTVL.

The count of this clone is one. The rearrangement links TRBV11-3 to TRBJ2-3, with 8 bases that match TRBD2. This CDR3 has 16 amino acids. Unmatched junction bases numbered 7, after V lost 1 base and J lost 4 bases. The germline CDR1 and CDR2 sequences are SGHNT and YENEEA. The CDR3: CASSLGRGGLADTQYF. The CDR3 DNA is TGTGCCAGCAGCTTAGGTCGCGGGGGGCTTGCAGATACGCAGTATTTT.

J is TRBJ2-3 and V is TRBV6-6, with 11 bases aligning to TRBD2. This CDR3 spans 13 amino acids. Germline CDR1 and CDR2: MNHNY and SVGAGI (reference sequence). J was trimmed by 6 bases and V by 6 bases; bases with no gene match: 2. The CDR3 sequence: CASRVAGGDTQYF. CDR3 sequence (DNA): TGTGCCAGCAGAGTAGCGGGAGGGGATACGCAGTATTTT.

This clone was detected a few times. V and J are TRBV7-8 and TRBJ2-2, with 11 bases that match TRBD2. This CDR3 has 16 residues. From germline, CDR1 is SGHVS and CDR2 FQNEAQ. J was trimmed by 1 base and V by 4 bases; bases with no gene match: 2. DNA for the CDR3: TGTGCCAGCAGCTCAGGACTAGCGGGGAACACCGGGGAGCTGTTTTTT. Translating it yields CASSSGLAGNTGELFF.

This clone was observed a handful of times. J is TRBJ2-7 and V is TRBV11-3, with 9 bases identical to TRBD1. Germline V gene sequence: CDR1 SGHNT, CDR2 YENEEA. The CDR3 spans 19 residues. V dropped 6 bases and J dropped 0; count of bases not matched to a gene: 18. The CDR3 protein is CASRLKRTRGTGSSYEQYF. In DNA form, the CDR3 reads TGTGCCAGCAGATTAAAGCGAACCCGCGGGACAGGGAGCTCCTACGAGCAGTACTTC.

In the case of this clone: At the DNA level, this CDR3 is encoded by other sequences in the same sample as well. This chain uses TRBV28 with TRBJ1-2, with a possible D match to TRBD1 (5 bases). This CDR3 contains 13 residues. CDR1 MDHEN and CDR2 SYDVKM come from the germline V gene. Trimming shortened V by 5 bases and J by 2 bases, and 9 bases separated the two germline ends. The DNA for the CDR3 is TGTGCCAGCAGTCGCGACAGAAACTATGGCTACACCTTC. Translating gives CASSRDRNYGYTF.

The J gene is TRBJ1-1, the V gene TRBV15; D remains ambiguous. V was clipped by 1 base and J by 2 bases, with 11 bases between them. This CDR3 spans 15 amino acids. Germline loops: CDR1 LNHNV, CDR2 YYDKDF (reference sequence). The CDR3 sequence: CATSRGALPNTEAFF. The CDR3 DNA is TGTGCCACCAGCAGAGGGGCCCTTCCCAACACTGAAGCTTTCTTT.

The chain combines TRBV15 with TRBJ1-5, with TRBD1 identical over 8 bases. Germline V gives CDR1 LNHNV, CDR2 YYDKDF (reference sequence). The CDR3 is 16 residues long. Trimming took 0 bases from V and 4 from J; bases not matched to a gene: 5. For the CDR3, the DNA is TGTGCCACCAGCAGAGATCCCAGGACAGGGAATCAGCCCCAGCATTTT. Encoded protein: CATSRDPRTGNQPQHF.

The chain couples TRBV27 to TRBJ2-1; 15 bases fit TRBD2. CDR3 size: 15 residues. The V gene end was trimmed by 3 bases and the J gene end by 10 bases; junction bases not matched to a gene: 4. Germline V gene data show CDR1 as MNHEY and CDR2 as SMNVEV (reference sequence). The CDR3 DNA reads TGTGCCAGCAGTTTCGGACTAGCGGGAGGGACCGAGCAGTTCTTC. It codes for CASSFGLAGGTEQFF.

The rearrangement uses TRBV18 and TRBJ2-7, with TRBD1 matching over 9 bases. The CDR3 spans 17 residues. V lost 0 bases and J lost 1; bases outside the gene matches: 7. In germline, CDR1 is KGHSH, CDR2 LQKENI. CDR3 nucleotides: TGTGCCAGCTCACCACCGATGGCGACAGGGGGGTCCTACGAGCAGTACTTC. Translated: CASSPPMATGGSYEQYF.

The rearrangement joins TRBV6-2 or TRBV6-3 to TRBJ1-2; 7 nucleotides align to TRBD1. The CDR3 spans 17 residues. In germline, CDR1 is MNHEY, CDR2 SVGEGT. V lost 2 bases and J lost 1; bases outside the gene matches: 10. As DNA, the CDR3 is TGTGCCAGCAGTTACCCACAGGGGACGGCGAATAACTATGGCTACACCTTC. As protein: CASSYPQGTANNYGYTF.

This clone was detected only a few times. This chain connects TRBV3-1 (or the pseudogene TRBV3-2) to TRBJ1-2, with D perhaps TRBD1 (5 bases). The CDR3 has 14 residues. Trimming pared 6 bases from V and 4 bases from J, leaving 15 bases between. Germline CDR1 and CDR2: LGHDT and YNNKEL (reference sequence). The CDR3 DNA sequence: TGTGCCAGCAGACAACAGACAGCTGCCTATGGCTACACCTTC. This sequence encodes CASRQQTAAYGYTF.

This chain uses TRBV19 with TRBJ1-2; 8 bases match TRBD1. The trim removed 8 bases at V and 5 bases at J, leaving 10 bases unmatched. Germline V gene data show CDR1 as LNHDA and CDR2 as SQIVND (reference sequence). The CDR3 length is 14 residues. The CDR3 region is CASRKGQGRYGYTF. The CDR3 bases are TGTGCCAGTCGGAAAGGACAGGGAAGGTATGGCTACACCTTC. The variable domain in full, with the rest retrieved from reference TRBV19 and TRBJ1-2, is DGGITQSPKYLFRKEGQNVTLSCEQNLNHDAMYWYRQDPGQGLRLIYYSQIVNDFQKGDIAEGYSVSREKKESFPLTVTSAQKNPTAFYLCASRKGQGRYGYTFGSGTRLTVV.

The chain has TRBV30 and TRBJ1-5, with D tentatively TRBD1 (5 bases). The CDR3 covers 14 residues. Trimming left V 1 base short and J 6 bases short, with 13 bases between. Germline lookup yields CDR1 GTSNPN and CDR2 SVGIG (reference sequence). The CDR3 DNA sequence: TGTGCCTGGAGTGGGACACAGAGAGGTCAGCCCCAGCATTTT. Translating it yields CAWSGTQRGQPQHF.

The rearrangement joins TRBV4-1 to TRBJ1-4, with TRBD1 matching 7 bases. The length of the CDR3 is 15 residues. Trimming at V came to 4 bases and at J to 4 bases, leaving 6 bases not matched to a gene. Per the germline V gene, CDR1 is MGHRA and CDR2 is YSYEKL. This CDR3 is CASSREGAYNEKLFF. DNA for the CDR3: TGCGCCAGCAGCCGAGAGGGGGCGTATAATGAAAAACTGTTTTTT.

The rearrangement uses TRBV6-5 and TRBJ1-5; D is perhaps TRBD1 (5 bases). The CDR3 totals 12 residues. The V gene's germline CDR1 is MNHEY and CDR2 SVGAGI. V gave up 4 bases and J gave up 7 bases, with 8 bases separating them. Written as DNA, the CDR3 is TGTGCCAGCAGTTGCAGGGTACAGCCCCAGCATTTT. Its translation is CASSCRVQPQHF.

CDR3 in amino acids: CASSSTWTGALGWQFF. Written as DNA, the CDR3 is TGTGCCAGCAGCTCGACGTGGACAGGGGCCTTGGGTTGGCAGTTCTTC. This rearrangement joins TRBV5-8 to TRBJ2-1; 9 bases match TRBD1. V lost 3 bases, J lost 12 bases, and 16 bases stayed unmatched. The CDR3 length is 16 residues. In germline, CDR1 is SGHTS, CDR2 YDEGEE.

This chain connects TRBV7-2 to TRBJ2-2, with a weak D call TRBD2 (7 bases). Germline CDR1 and CDR2: SGHTA and FQGNSA. Trimming stripped 2 bases from V and 5 bases from J, with 12 bases between. This CDR3 is 15 amino acids long. Written as DNA, the CDR3 is TGTGCCAGCAGCTTATTTGGGAGGGGGACCGGGGAGCTGTTTTTT. Translated: CASSLFGRGTGELFF. The whole variable domain, filled in from reference TRBV7-2 and TRBJ2-2, reads GAGVSQSPSNKVTEKGKDVELRCDPISGHTALYWYRQSLGQGLEFLIYFQGNSAPDKSGLPSDRFSAERTGGSVSTLTIQRTQQEDSAVYLCASSLFGRGTGELFFGEGSRLTVL.

The rearrangement links TRBV27 to TRBJ2-5; 8 positions match TRBD2. The CDR3 runs 15 residues. Trimming cost V 5 bases and J 1 base; bases outside gene matches: 6. Germline-derived CDR1 and CDR2 are MNHEY and SMNVEV (reference sequence). The CDR3 is CASSTLTSGQETQYF. The CDR3 region has the DNA TGTGCCAGCAGTACCCTCACTAGCGGCCAAGAGACCCAGTACTTC.

CDR3 sequence reads: CASTPTEVAYEKLFF. CDR3 DNA sequence: TGTGCCAGCACCCCAACTGAGGTGGCGTACGAAAAACTGTTTTTT. The chain employs TRBV6-2 or TRBV6-3 and TRBJ1-4; D call uncertain. Trimming pared 7 bases from V and 8 bases from J, leaving 20 bases between. The CDR3 has 15 amino acids. The germline CDR1 and CDR2 sequences are MNHEY and SVGEGT.

The gene calls are TRBV5-1 and TRBJ2-3; 11 bases are shared with TRBD2. The CDR3 has 15 residues. With 0 bases clipped from V and 5 bases from J, the junction kept 2 bases outside the gene matches. Per the germline V gene, CDR1 is SGHRS and CDR2 is YFSETQ. For the CDR3, the DNA is TGCGCCAGCAGCTTGGGACTAGCGGGACGAGATACGCAGTATTTT. This gives the protein CASSLGLAGRDTQYF.

The chain uses TRBV7-6 and TRBJ1-1, with TRBD1 as a possible D gene (6 bases). The CDR3 contains 16 residues. Germline CDR1 and CDR2: SGHVS and FNYEAQ. Between the trimmed V and J ends, which lost 5 bases and 6 bases, there was a span of 22 bases. The CDR3 DNA sequence: TGTGCCAGCAGCCGTCACGGGGGGCGCGCTTCTGCTGAAGCTTTCTTT. It is translated as CASSRHGGRASAEAFF.

This clone was recorded only once. The chain employs TRBV5-4 and TRBJ2-5, with D unresolved. This CDR3 is built from 11 residues. The V and J ends lost 3 bases and 2 bases respectively, with 2 bases between them. Germline CDR1 and CDR2: SGHNT and YYREEE (reference sequence). The CDR3 DNA is TGTGCCAGCAGCTCTCAAGAGACCCAGTACTTC. Protein product: CASSSQETQYF.